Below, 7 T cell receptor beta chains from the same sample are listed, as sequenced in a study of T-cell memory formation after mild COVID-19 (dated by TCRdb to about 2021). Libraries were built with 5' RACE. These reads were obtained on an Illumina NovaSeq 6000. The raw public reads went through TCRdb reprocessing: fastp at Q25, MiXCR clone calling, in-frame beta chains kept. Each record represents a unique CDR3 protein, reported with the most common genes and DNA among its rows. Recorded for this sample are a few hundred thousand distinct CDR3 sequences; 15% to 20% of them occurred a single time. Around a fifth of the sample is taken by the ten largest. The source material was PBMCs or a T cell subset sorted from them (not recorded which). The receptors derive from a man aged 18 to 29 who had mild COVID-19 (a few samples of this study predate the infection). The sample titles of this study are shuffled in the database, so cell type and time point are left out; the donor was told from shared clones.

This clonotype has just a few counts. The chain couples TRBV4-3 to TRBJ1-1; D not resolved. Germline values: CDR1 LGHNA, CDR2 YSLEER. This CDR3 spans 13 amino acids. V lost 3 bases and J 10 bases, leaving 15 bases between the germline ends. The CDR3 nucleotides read TGCGCCAGCAGCCACATCCCAGGATCTCTAGCTTTCTTT. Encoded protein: CASSHIPGSLAFF.

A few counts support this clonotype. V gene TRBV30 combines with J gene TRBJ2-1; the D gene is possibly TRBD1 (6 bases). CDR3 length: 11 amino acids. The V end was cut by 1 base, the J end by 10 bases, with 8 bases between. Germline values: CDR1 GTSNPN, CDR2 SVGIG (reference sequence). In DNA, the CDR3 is TGTGCCTGGAGTGCCGGGACAGAGCAGTTCTTC. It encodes CAWSAGTEQFF. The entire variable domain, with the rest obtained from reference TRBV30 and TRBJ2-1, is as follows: SQTIHQWPATLVQPVGSPLSLECTVEGTSNPNLYWYRQAAGRGLQLLFYSVGIGQISSEVPQNLSASRPQDRQFILSSKKLLLSDSGFYLCAWSAGTEQFFGPGTRLTVL.

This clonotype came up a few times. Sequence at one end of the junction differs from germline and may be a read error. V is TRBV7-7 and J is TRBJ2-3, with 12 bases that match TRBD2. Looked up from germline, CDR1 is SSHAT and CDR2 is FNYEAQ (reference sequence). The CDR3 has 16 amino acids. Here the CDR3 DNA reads TGTGCTAGCAGCCCCACTAGCGGGGGGATCACAGATACGCAGTATTTT. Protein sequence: CASSPTSGGITDTQYF.

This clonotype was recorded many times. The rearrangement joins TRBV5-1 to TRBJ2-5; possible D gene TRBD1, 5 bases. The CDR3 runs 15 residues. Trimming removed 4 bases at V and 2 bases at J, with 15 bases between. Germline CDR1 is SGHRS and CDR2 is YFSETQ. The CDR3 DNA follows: TGCGCCAGCAGCAGCCCCAGGGCGGCTCAAGAGACCCAGTACTTC. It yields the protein CASSSPRAAQETQYF.

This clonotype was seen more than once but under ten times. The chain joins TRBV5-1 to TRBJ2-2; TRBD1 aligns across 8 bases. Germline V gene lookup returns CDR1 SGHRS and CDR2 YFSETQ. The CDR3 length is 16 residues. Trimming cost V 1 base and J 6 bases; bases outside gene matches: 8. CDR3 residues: CASSLRGRGLPGELFF. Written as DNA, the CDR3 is TGCGCCAGCAGCTTGCGGGGCAGGGGGCTGCCCGGGGAGCTGTTTTTT. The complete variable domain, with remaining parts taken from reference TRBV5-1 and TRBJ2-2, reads KAGVTQTPRYLIKTRGQQVTLSCSPISGHRSVSWYQQTPGQGLQFLFEYFSETQRNKGNFPGRFSGRQFSNSRSEMNVSTLELGDSALYLCASSLRGRGLPGELFFGEGSRLTVL.

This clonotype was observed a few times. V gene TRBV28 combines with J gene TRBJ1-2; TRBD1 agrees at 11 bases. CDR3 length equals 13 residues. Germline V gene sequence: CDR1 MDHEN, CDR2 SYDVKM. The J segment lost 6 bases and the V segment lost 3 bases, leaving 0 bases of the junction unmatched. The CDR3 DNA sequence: TGTGCCAGCAGTTTGGACAGGGGGCATGGCTACACCTTC. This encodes CASSLDRGHGYTF.

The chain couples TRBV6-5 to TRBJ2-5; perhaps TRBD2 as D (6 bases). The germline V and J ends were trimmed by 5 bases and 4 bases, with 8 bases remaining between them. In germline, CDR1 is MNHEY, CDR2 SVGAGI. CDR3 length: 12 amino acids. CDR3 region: CASSRRGETQYF. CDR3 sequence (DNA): TGTGCCAGCAGTAGGAGGGGAGAGACCCAGTACTTC.